This TCR beta chain is drawn from a study of CD8 T cells in ankylosing spondylitis. Study-level findings and limits: Disease-linked clones reportedly concentrated significantly in matched ankylosing spondylitis synovial fluid.

Many counts were recorded for this clonotype. Its antigen is unidentified. CDR1 is MNHEY and CDR2 is SMNVEV in the germline V gene (reference sequence). CDR3 length equals 18 residues. The ends lost 6 bases at V and 0 bases at J; junction bases unmatched: 12. For TCR beta, libraries came from quantitative 5'-RACE with molecular barcodes. TCRdb itself ran the 5' RACE reads through MiXCR, one entry per CDR3 protein. This table has about 140,000 distinct CDR3 sequences, around 6.6% appearing once. The receptor was derived from a female donor with ankylosing spondylitis or in good health (not recorded which). Sequencing used blood, either unsorted or a sorted T cell fraction (not recorded which). This rearrangement joins TRBV27 to TRBJ1-5; 9 nucleotides align to TRBD1. CDR3 protein: CASRRSGTGMSSNQPQHF. In DNA, the CDR3 is TGTGCCAGCAGGCGAAGCGGGACAGGGATGAGTAGCAATCAGCCCCAGCATTTT.